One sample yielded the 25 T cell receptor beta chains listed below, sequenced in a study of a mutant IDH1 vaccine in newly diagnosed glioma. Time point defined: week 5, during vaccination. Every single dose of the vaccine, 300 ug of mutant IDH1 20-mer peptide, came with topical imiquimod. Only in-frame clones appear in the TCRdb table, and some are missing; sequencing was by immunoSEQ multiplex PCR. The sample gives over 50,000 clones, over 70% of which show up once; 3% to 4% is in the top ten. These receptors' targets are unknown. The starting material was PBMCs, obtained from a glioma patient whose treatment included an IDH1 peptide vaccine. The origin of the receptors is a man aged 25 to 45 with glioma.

CDR3 in amino acids: CASSENRGSNQPQHF. Written as DNA, the CDR3 is TGTGCCAGCAGTGAAAACAGGGGTTCCAATCAGCCCCAGCATTTT. V and J are TRBV6-1 and TRBJ1-5; 7 nucleotides line up with TRBD1. This CDR3 is 15 amino acids long. Unmatched junction bases numbered 4, after V lost 2 bases and J lost 3 bases. Germline V CDR1 and CDR2: MNHNS, SASEGT.

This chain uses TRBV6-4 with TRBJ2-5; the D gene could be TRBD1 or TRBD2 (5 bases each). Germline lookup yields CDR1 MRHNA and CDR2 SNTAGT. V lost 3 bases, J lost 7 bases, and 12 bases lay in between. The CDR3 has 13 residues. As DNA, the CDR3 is TGTGCCAGCAGTGAGGGACCAACCGGGACCCAGTACTTC. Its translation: CASSEGPTGTQYF.

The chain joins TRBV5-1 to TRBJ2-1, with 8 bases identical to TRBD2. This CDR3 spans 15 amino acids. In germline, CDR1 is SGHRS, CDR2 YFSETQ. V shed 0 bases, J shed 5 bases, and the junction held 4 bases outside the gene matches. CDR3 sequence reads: CASSLVSGADNEQFF. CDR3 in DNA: TGCGCCAGCAGCTTGGTTAGCGGGGCCGACAATGAGCAGTTCTTC. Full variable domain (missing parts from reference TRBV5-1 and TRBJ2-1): KAGVTQTPRYLIKTRGQQVTLSCSPISGHRSVSWYQQTPGQGLQFLFEYFSETQRNKGNFPGRFSGRQFSNSRSEMNVSTLELGDSALYLCASSLVSGADNEQFFGPGTRLTVL.

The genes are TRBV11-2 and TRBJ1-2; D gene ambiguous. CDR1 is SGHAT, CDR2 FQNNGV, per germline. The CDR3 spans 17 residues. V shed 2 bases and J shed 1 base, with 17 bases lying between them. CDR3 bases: TGTGCCAGCAGCTTATATAAGGGAGAAACCAGTAACTATGGCTACACCTTC. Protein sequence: CASSLYKGETSNYGYTF.

CDR3 residues: CASSQEVVGFPPVISGYTF. CDR3 sequence (DNA): TGCGCCAGCAGCCAAGAAGTGGTCGGCTTCCCGCCGGTAATCTCTGGCTACACCTTC. This chain joins TRBV4-1 and TRBJ1-2; no reliable D call. The germline V gene encodes CDR1 MGHRA and CDR2 YSYEKL. CDR3 length equals 19 residues. Trimming left V 0 bases short and J 7 bases short, with 27 bases between.

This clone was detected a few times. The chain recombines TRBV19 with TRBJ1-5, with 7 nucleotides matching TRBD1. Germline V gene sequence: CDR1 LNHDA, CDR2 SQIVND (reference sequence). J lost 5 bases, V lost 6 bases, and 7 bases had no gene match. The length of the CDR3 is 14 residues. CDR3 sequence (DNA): TGTGCCAGTAGGTATGGACAGGTCTATCAGCCCCAGCATTTT. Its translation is CASRYGQVYQPQHF.

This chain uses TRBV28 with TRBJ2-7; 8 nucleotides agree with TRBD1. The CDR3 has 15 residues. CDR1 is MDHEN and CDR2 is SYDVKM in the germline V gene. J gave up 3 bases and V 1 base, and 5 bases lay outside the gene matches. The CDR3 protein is CASSLYPGTGYEQYF. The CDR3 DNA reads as TGTGCCAGCAGTTTATACCCCGGGACAGGCTACGAGCAGTACTTC.

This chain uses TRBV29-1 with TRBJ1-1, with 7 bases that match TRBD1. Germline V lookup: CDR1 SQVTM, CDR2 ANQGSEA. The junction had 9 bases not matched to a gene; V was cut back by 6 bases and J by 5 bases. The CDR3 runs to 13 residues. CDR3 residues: CSVAEQGRTEAFF. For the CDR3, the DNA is TGCAGCGTGGCCGAACAGGGGAGGACTGAAGCTTTCTTT.

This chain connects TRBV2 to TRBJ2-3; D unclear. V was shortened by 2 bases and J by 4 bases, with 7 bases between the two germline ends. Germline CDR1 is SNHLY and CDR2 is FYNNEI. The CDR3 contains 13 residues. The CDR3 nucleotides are TGTGCCAGCAGTGAATCCTTAGCAGATACGCAGTATTTT. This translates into CASSESLADTQYF.

Written as DNA, the CDR3 is TGTGCCAGCAGCCGTATAGGCAGGGAAGGGGAGCAGTACTTC. This encodes CASSRIGREGEQYF. This chain joins TRBV7-9 and TRBJ2-7; D is perhaps TRBD1 (5 bases). The V and J ends lost 5 bases and 7 bases respectively, with 18 bases between them. The CDR3 totals 14 residues. The germline gives CDR1 SEHNR, CDR2 FQNEAQ (reference sequence).

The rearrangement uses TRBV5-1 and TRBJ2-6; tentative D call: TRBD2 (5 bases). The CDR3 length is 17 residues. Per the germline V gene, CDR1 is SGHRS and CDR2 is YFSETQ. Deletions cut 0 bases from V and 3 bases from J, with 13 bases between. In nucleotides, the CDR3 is TGCGCCAGCAGCTTGGCAACAGTCGGGGATGGGGCCAACGTCCTGACTTTC. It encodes CASSLATVGDGANVLTF.

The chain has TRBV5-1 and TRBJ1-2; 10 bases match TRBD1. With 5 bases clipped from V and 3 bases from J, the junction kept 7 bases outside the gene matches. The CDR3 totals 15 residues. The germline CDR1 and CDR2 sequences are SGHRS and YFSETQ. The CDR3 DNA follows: TGCGCCAGCAGGGCGACAGGGGGCGAAGACTATGGCTACACCTTC. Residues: CASRATGGEDYGYTF.

This CDR3 reads CASSQPPGGNYGYTF. The CDR3, as DNA: TGCGCCAGCAGCCAGCCGCCGGGAGGTAACTATGGCTACACCTTC. V is TRBV4-1 and J is TRBJ1-2; D uncertain. Germline CDR1 is MGHRA and CDR2 is YSYEKL. The CDR3 loop spans 15 amino acids. Trimming took 3 bases from V and 1 from J, leaving 12 bases between them.

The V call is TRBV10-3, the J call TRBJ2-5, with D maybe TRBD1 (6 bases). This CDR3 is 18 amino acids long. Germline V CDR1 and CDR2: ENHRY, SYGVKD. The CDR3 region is CDQREGQPMEAEPETQYF. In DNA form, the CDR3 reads TGTGACCAAAGAGAAGGACAGCCCATGGAGGCTGAACCCGAGACCCAGTACTTC.

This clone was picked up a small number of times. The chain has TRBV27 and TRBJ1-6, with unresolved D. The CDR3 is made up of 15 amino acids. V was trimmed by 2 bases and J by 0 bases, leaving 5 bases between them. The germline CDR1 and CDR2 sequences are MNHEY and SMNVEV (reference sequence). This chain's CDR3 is CASSLARSYNSPLHF. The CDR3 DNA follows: TGTGCCAGCAGTTTAGCCCGCTCCTATAATTCACCCCTCCACTTT.

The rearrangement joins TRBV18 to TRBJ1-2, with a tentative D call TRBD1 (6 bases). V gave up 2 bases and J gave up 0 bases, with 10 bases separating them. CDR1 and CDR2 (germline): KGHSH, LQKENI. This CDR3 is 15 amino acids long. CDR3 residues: CASSPRQDSNYGYTF. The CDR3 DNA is TGTGCCAGCTCACCAAGACAGGACTCTAACTATGGCTACACCTTC.

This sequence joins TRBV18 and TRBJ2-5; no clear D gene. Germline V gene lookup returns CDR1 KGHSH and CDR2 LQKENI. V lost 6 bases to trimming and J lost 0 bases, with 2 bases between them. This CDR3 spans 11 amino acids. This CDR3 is CASSNQETQYF. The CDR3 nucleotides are TGTGCCAGCTCGAACCAAGAGACCCAGTACTTC.

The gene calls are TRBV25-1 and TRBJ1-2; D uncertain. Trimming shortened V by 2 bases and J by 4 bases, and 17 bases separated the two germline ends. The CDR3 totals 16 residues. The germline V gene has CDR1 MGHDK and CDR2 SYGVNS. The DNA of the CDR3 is TGTGCCAGCAGTGAACCACTGTCCCGGGAAGTCTATGGCTACACCTTC. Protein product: CASSEPLSREVYGYTF.

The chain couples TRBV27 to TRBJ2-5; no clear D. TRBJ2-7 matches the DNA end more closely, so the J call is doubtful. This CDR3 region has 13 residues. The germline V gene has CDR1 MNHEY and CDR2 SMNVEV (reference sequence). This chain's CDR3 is CASSFGSTYEQYF. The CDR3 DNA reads TGTGCCAGCAGTTTCGGATCAACCTACGAGCAGTACTTC.

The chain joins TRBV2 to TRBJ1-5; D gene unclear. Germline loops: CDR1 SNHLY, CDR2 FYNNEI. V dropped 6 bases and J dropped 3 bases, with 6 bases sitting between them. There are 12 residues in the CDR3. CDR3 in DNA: TGTGCCAGCAGAGACCCCAATCAGCCCCAGCATTTT. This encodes CASRDPNQPQHF. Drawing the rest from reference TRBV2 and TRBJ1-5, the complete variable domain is EPEVTQTPSHQVTQMGQEVILRCVPISNHLYFYWYRQILGQKVEFLVSFYNNEISEKSEIFDDQFSVERPDGSNFTLKIRSTKLEDSAMYFCASRDPNQPQHFGDGTRLSIL.

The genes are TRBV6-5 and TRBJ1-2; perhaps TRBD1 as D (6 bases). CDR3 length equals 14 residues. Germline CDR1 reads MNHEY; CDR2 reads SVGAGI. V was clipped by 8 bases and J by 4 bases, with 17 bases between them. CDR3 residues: CASYTGQPLYGYTF. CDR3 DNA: TGTGCCAGCTACACAGGGCAGCCCCTCTATGGCTACACCTTC.

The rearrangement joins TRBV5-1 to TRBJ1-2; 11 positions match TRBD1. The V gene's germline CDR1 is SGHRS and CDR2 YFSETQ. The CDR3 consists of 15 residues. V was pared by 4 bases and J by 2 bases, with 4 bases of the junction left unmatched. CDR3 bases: TGCGCCAGCAGCGTACGGACAGGGGGCAACTATGGCTACACCTTC. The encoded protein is CASSVRTGGNYGYTF.

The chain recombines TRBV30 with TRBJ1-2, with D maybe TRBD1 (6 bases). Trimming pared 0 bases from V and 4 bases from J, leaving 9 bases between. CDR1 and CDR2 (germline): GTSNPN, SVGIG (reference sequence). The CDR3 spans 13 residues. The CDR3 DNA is TGTGCCTGGAGTGTCAGGGGAAGCTATGGCTACACCTTC. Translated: CAWSVRGSYGYTF.

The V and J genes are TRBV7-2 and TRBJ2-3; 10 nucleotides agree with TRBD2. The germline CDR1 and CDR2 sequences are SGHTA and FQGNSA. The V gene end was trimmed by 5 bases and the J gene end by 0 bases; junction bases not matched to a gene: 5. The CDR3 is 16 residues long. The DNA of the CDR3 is TGTGCCAGCAGCCGTACTAGCGGGGCTAGCACAGATACGCAGTATTTT. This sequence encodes CASSRTSGASTDTQYF.

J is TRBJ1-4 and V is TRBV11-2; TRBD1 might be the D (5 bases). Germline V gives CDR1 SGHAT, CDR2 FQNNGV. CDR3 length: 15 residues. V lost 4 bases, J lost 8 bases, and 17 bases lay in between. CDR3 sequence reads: CASSWSRGRSEKLFF. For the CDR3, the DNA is TGTGCCAGCAGCTGGTCACGGGGCAGAAGCGAAAAACTGTTTTTT.